These 27 T cell receptor beta chains were sequenced from one sample in a study of cytomegalovirus exposure and HLA in healthy donors. This PCR relied on a set of 60 Vbeta primers and 13 Jbeta primers. This table comes from immunoSEQ multiplex PCR, and its TCRdb copy is limited to in-frame clones, with some not included. This repertoire shows about 150,000 clones, approximately 72% found once; its top ten account for roughly 2.1%. Sequencing used PBMCs. These receptors were obtained from a man aged 35 to 55 in good health and CMV-seronegative.

The J gene is TRBJ1-2, the V gene TRBV10-2; possibly TRBD1 for D (5 bases). Germline values: CDR1 WSHSY, CDR2 SAAADI. With 3 bases removed from V and 4 bases from J, the gap between germline ends came to 12 bases. The CDR3 covers 14 residues. For the CDR3, the DNA is TGCGCCAGCAGTGATGGCAGGGTTTTCTATGGCTACACCTTC. The encoded protein is CASSDGRVFYGYTF.

The chain has TRBV5-1 and TRBJ2-7, with TRBD2 matching 8 bases. CDR3 length: 17 residues. J lost 3 bases, V lost 0 bases, and 11 bases had no gene match. Germline CDR1 reads SGHRS; CDR2 reads YFSETQ. CDR3 DNA: TGCGCCAGCAGCTTGGTAGGCGAGCGGGAGAGCGGCTACGAGCAGTACTTC. Amino acid sequence: CASSLVGERESGYEQYF.

In its sample, this clone was seen a few times. The chain uses TRBV6-5 and TRBJ2-1, with 13 bases that match TRBD2. Losses at the gene ends were 0 bases for V and 6 bases for J; bases not matched to a gene: 2. This CDR3 is 16 amino acids long. Germline V lookup: CDR1 MNHEY, CDR2 SVGAGI. CDR3 protein: CASSYSRTSGGNEQFF. Written as DNA, the CDR3 is TGTGCCAGCAGTTACTCACGGACTAGCGGGGGCAATGAGCAGTTCTTC.

The genes are TRBV2 and TRBJ1-4; D is unresolved. The CDR3 totals 14 residues. Germline CDR1 and CDR2: SNHLY and FYNNEI. V lost 1 base and J 8 bases, leaving 11 bases between the germline ends. The CDR3 sequence is CASSEGQLFEKLFF. In DNA form, the CDR3 reads TGTGCCAGCAGTGAAGGGCAGTTATTCGAAAAACTGTTTTTT.

The chain is built from TRBV10-2 and TRBJ2-7; TRBD2 matches 10 bases. CDR3 length equals 14 residues. V shed 4 bases, J shed 5 bases, and the junction held 5 bases outside the gene matches. Germline CDR1 is WSHSY and CDR2 is SAAADI. CDR3 sequence (DNA): TGCGCCAGCAGTGGACTAGCGGGCGGCCACGAGCAGTACTTC. Residues: CASSGLAGGHEQYF.

The rearrangement links TRBV5-4 to TRBJ2-7, with 9 bases identical to TRBD2. V lost 3 bases, J lost 0 bases, and 4 bases stayed unmatched. The germline gives CDR1 SGHNT, CDR2 YYREEE (reference sequence). The CDR3 covers 15 residues. CDR3 nucleotides: TGTGCCAGCAGCTCAAGCGGGGGGAGCTCCTACGAGCAGTACTTC. Translated, it gives CASSSSGGSSYEQYF.

Only a few counts were recorded for this clone. This rearrangement joins TRBV7-3 to TRBJ1-1, with D perhaps TRBD1 (6 bases). CDR1 and CDR2 from the germline V gene are SGHTA and FQGTGA. V lost 3 bases, J lost 7 bases, and 12 bases lay in between. CDR3 length equals 13 residues. The CDR3 DNA is TGTGCCAGCAGCTTTCCCAGGGGAAGTGAAGCTTTCTTT. It specifies CASSFPRGSEAFF. The entire variable domain, with the rest obtained from reference TRBV7-3 and TRBJ1-1, is as follows: GAGVSQTPSNKVTEKGKYVELRCDPISGHTALYWYRQSLGQGPEFLIYFQGTGAADDSGLPNDRFFAVRPEGSVSTLKIQRTERGDSAVYLCASSFPRGSEAFFGQGTRLTVV.

This chain links TRBV6-4 with TRBJ2-1; TRBD2 matches at 10 bases. The germline gives CDR1 MRHNA, CDR2 SNTAGT. The V and J ends lost 4 bases and 5 bases, in that order; junction bases with no gene match: 8. The CDR3 covers 16 residues. In DNA form, the CDR3 reads TGTGCCAGCAGTGTATCATGGACTAGCGGAAACAATGAGCAGTTCTTC. Translating it yields CASSVSWTSGNNEQFF.

The chain uses TRBV13 and TRBJ2-5; 16 nucleotides agree with TRBD2. The ends lost 4 bases at V and 5 bases at J; junction bases unmatched: 7. In germline, CDR1 is PRHDT, CDR2 FYEKMQ (reference sequence). The CDR3 is 17 amino acids. In DNA form, the CDR3 reads TGTGCCAGCAGCTCGGGACTAGCGGGAGGGCCGCAGGAGACCCAGTACTTC. Its translation: CASSSGLAGGPQETQYF.

This sequence joins TRBV4-3 and TRBJ2-5; D perhaps matches TRBD2 (6 bases). V dropped 0 bases and J dropped 5 bases, with 10 bases sitting between them. From germline, CDR1 is LGHNA and CDR2 YSLEER. This CDR3 has 14 amino acids. This CDR3 is CASSQESGSETQYF. The CDR3 DNA reads TGCGCCAGCAGCCAAGAATCCGGGAGTGAGACCCAGTACTTC.

J is TRBJ1-2 and V is TRBV30, with D perhaps TRBD1 (6 bases). Trimming left V 2 bases short and J 4 bases short, with 11 bases between. CDR1 GTSNPN and CDR2 SVGIG come from the germline V gene (reference sequence). The length of the CDR3 is 13 residues. Here the CDR3 reads CAWSTDRGYGYTF. The CDR3 DNA reads TGTGCCTGGAGTACGGACAGAGGCTATGGCTACACCTTC.

The chain employs TRBV7-2 and TRBJ2-1, with 9 bases lining up with TRBD2. CDR3 length: 15 residues. The germline gives CDR1 SGHTA, CDR2 FQGNSA. J was trimmed by 4 bases and V by 3 bases; bases with no gene match: 4. The CDR3 sequence: CASSFGSGRYNEQFF. For the CDR3, the DNA is TGTGCCAGCAGCTTTGGCAGCGGGAGGTACAATGAGCAGTTCTTC. The whole variable domain, remainder taken from reference TRBV7-2 and TRBJ2-1, is GAGVSQSPSNKVTEKGKDVELRCDPISGHTALYWYRQSLGQGLEFLIYFQGNSAPDKSGLPSDRFSAERTGGSVSTLTIQRTQQEDSAVYLCASSFGSGRYNEQFFGPGTRLTVL.

This clone was seen once. V is TRBV7-9 and J is TRBJ2-5, with D perhaps TRBD2 (7 bases). The CDR3 is 16 amino acids. Germline V gene lookup returns CDR1 SEHNR and CDR2 FQNEAQ (reference sequence). V lost 3 bases to trimming and J lost 0 bases, with 14 bases between them. CDR3 DNA: TGTGCCAGCAGCTTGGGGGCGGGGGCTTACCAAGAGACCCAGTACTTC. This encodes CASSLGAGAYQETQYF. Based on the CDR3 plus reference TRBV7-9 and TRBJ2-5, the full variable domain is DTGVSQNPRHKITKRGQNVTFRCDPISEHNRLYWYRQTLGQGPEFLTYFQNEAQLEKSRLLSDRFSAERPKGSFSTLEIQRTEQGDSAMYLCASSLGAGAYQETQYFGPGTRLLVL.

V usage is TRBV10-1 and J usage is TRBJ2-2; TRBD1 agrees at 7 bases. The V and J ends lost 6 bases and 0 bases, in that order; junction bases with no gene match: 4. Germline CDR1 reads WNHNN; CDR2 reads SYGVQD (reference sequence). The CDR3 is 15 amino acids. CDR3 in DNA: TGCGCCAGCAGCCTCGGGACAGCGAACACCGGGGAGCTGTTTTTT. Translated, it gives CASSLGTANTGELFF.

Of note for this clone: An end of the junction differs from the germline gene, which may be a read error. The chain carries TRBV7-9 and TRBJ2-7, with TRBD2 matching over 7 bases. From germline, CDR1 is SEHNR and CDR2 FQNEAQ (reference sequence). CDR3 length: 16 amino acids. The CDR3 DNA follows: TGTTCCAGCAGCTTACGGTCAAGCGGGATGTCCTACGAGCAGTACTTC. It yields the protein CSSSLRSSGMSYEQYF.

V is TRBV5-1 and J is TRBJ2-2; D is unresolved. V dropped 6 bases and J dropped 2 bases, with 14 bases sitting between them. Germline CDR1 is SGHRS and CDR2 is YFSETQ. The CDR3 runs to 15 residues. CDR3 coding DNA: TGCGCCAGCATCCTGACACCGCGAAACACCGGGGAGCTGTTTTTT. Residues: CASILTPRNTGELFF.

This sequence joins TRBV18 and TRBJ1-2; D is undetermined. The CDR3 length is 16 residues. Trimming pared 0 bases from V and 0 bases from J, leaving 11 bases between. CDR1 is KGHSH and CDR2 is LQKENI in the germline V gene. CDR3 residues: CASSPPSTGTNYGYTF. In nucleotides, the CDR3 is TGTGCCAGCTCACCACCCAGTACGGGAACTAACTATGGCTACACCTTC. The complete variable domain, with remaining parts taken from reference TRBV18 and TRBJ1-2, reads NAGVMQNPRHLVRRRGQEARLRCSPMKGHSHVYWYRQLPEEGLKFMVYLQKENIIDESGMPKERFSAEFPKEGPSILRIQQVVRGDSAAYFCASSPPSTGTNYGYTFGSGTRLTVV.

The chain is built from TRBV29-1 and TRBJ1-1; a possible D gene is TRBD1 (5 bases). CDR3 length equals 12 residues. Trimming shortened V by 4 bases and J by 6 bases, and 12 bases separated the two germline ends. Germline CDR1 reads SQVTM; CDR2 reads ANQGSEA. The CDR3 DNA sequence: TGCAGCGTTGGTCCAGGGTGGGCTGAAGCTTTCTTT. It is translated as CSVGPGWAEAFF.

This chain uses TRBV2 with TRBJ2-7, with unresolved D. The length of the CDR3 is 12 residues. V lost 6 bases to trimming and J lost 0 bases, with 6 bases between them. The V gene's germline CDR1 is SNHLY and CDR2 FYNNEI. Here the CDR3 reads CASRRISYEQYF. CDR3 coding DNA: TGTGCCAGCAGGAGAATCTCCTACGAGCAGTACTTC.

The chain employs TRBV7-9 and TRBJ1-1; D is perhaps TRBD1 (5 bases). CDR1 is SEHNR, CDR2 FQNEAQ, per germline (reference sequence). The CDR3 has 14 amino acids. Trimming took off 4 bases at V and 3 bases at J, with 12 bases between the two ends. CDR3 protein: CASSSQGPDTEAFF. As DNA, the CDR3 is TGTGCCAGCAGCTCGCAGGGTCCCGACACTGAAGCTTTCTTT.

V is TRBV7-8 and J is TRBJ2-7, with 14 positions matching TRBD2. V dropped 5 bases and J dropped 0; count of bases not matched to a gene: 9. CDR1 is SGHVS, CDR2 FQNEAQ, per germline. CDR3 length: 18 residues. The CDR3 reads CASSQGGLAGDLSYEQYF. The CDR3 nucleotides read TGTGCCAGCAGCCAGGGGGGACTAGCGGGGGATCTCTCCTACGAGCAGTACTTC.

This clone was seen just once. The V gene is TRBV10-1, the J gene TRBJ2-5; perhaps TRBD1 as D (5 bases). With 0 bases removed from V and 7 bases from J, the gap between germline ends came to 9 bases. CDR1 is WNHNN and CDR2 is SYGVQD in the germline V gene (reference sequence). The CDR3 covers 13 residues. The CDR3 is CASSESGRWTQYF. The CDR3 DNA sequence: TGCGCCAGCAGTGAGTCGGGGCGGTGGACCCAGTACTTC.

The chain carries TRBV2 and TRBJ2-7; 7 bases fit TRBD2. This CDR3 has 16 residues. CDR1 SNHLY and CDR2 FYNNEI come from the germline V gene. V shed 6 bases and J 7 bases; nucleotides not matched to a gene: 18. This CDR3 is CASSHTTSARGEEQYF. The CDR3 region has the DNA TGTGCCAGCAGCCATACAACTAGCGCGAGAGGCGAGGAGCAGTACTTC.

The gene calls are TRBV4-2 and TRBJ2-3; 9 nucleotides align to TRBD2. The CDR3 sequence is 18 residues long. J lost 2 bases, V lost 1 base, and 10 bases had no gene match. The V gene's germline CDR1 is LGHNA and CDR2 YNFKEQ. This CDR3 is CASSQVGSGGSDTDTQYF. CDR3 DNA: TGTGCCAGCAGCCAAGTGGGAAGCGGGGGGTCCGACACAGATACGCAGTATTTT.

The V gene is TRBV6-5, the J gene TRBJ1-5; D unclear. V lost 5 bases and J 0 bases, leaving 11 bases between the germline ends. This CDR3 comprises 15 residues. CDR1 MNHEY and CDR2 SVGAGI come from the germline V gene. In DNA, the CDR3 is TGTGCCAGCAGTACCGAATTCGGTAGCAATCAGCCCCAGCATTTT. This translates into CASSTEFGSNQPQHF.

This rearrangement joins TRBV7-8 to TRBJ2-7, with a tentative D call TRBD1 (5 bases). V was trimmed by 3 bases and J by 6 bases, leaving 15 bases between them. Germline V gene lookup returns CDR1 SGHVS and CDR2 FQNEAQ. The CDR3 sequence is 14 residues long. Here the CDR3 DNA reads TGTGCCAGCAGCTTCACAGGAATGTACGTCGAGCAGTACTTC. Translating gives CASSFTGMYVEQYF.

This clone was counted a single time. The J gene is TRBJ1-2, the V gene TRBV6-5, with D unclear. The CDR3 runs 15 residues. Trimming left V 0 bases short and J 0 bases short, with 8 bases between. Germline CDR1 reads MNHEY; CDR2 reads SVGAGI. CDR3 DNA: TGTGCCAGCAGTTACTCGTTCGGTGCTAACTATGGCTACACCTTC. Protein: CASSYSFGANYGYTF.